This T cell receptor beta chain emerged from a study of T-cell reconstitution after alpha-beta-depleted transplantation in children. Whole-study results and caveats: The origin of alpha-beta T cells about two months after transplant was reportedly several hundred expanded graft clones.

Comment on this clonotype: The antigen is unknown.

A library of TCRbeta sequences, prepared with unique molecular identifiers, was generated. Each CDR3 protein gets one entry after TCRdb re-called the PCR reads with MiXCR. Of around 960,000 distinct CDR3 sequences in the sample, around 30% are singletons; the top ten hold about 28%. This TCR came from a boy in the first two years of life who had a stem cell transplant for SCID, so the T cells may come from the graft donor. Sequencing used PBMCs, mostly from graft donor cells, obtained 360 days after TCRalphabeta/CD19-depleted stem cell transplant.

CDR3 DNA: TGTGCCAGCACCCCAGGGCTAGCGGGGTCCACAGATACGCAGTATTTT. This sequence encodes CASTPGLAGSTDTQYF. V gene TRBV12-3 or TRBV12-4 combines with J gene TRBJ2-3; 9 bases line up with TRBD2. V shed 7 bases and J 2 bases; nucleotides not matched to a gene: 10. The CDR3 is 16 amino acids.